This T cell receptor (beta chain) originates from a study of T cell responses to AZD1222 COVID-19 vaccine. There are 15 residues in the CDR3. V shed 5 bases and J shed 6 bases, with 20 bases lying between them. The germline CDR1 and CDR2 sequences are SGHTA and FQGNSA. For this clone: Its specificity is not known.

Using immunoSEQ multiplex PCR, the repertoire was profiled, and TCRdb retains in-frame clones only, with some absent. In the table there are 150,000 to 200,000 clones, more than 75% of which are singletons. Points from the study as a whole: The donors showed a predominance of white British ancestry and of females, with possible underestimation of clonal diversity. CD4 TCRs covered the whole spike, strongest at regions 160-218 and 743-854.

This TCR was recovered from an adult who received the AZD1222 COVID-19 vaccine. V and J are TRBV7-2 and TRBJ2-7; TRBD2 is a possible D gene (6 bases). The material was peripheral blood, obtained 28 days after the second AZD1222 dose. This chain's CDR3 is CASSRQAGPFSEQYF. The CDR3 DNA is TGTGCCAGCAGCCGCCAGGCGGGGCCATTTAGCGAGCAGTACTTC.